This T cell receptor (beta chain) was captured in a study of beta chain features in type 1 diabetes. Overall study: In all, approximately 110 million sorted cells from all samples were analyzed. Notes on the study in general: Compared to healthy donors, patients appeared to have naive, central memory and Treg TCRB repertoires that were more alike. For Type 1 diabetes patients, all four CD4+ subsets carried TCRB CDR3s that were moderately but significantly shorter.

From germline, CDR1 is MNHEY and CDR2 SVGAGI. J gave up 8 bases and V 6 bases, and 6 bases lay outside the gene matches. This CDR3 is 13 amino acids long. This clone came up a few times. Antigen: not known. Expressed TCRB transcripts got sequenced, as all isolated RNA was reverse transcribed. Sequenced by immunoSEQ multiplex PCR; TCRdb stores in-frame clones only, minus some. The sample has about 650,000 clones, approximately 13% seen once; the top ten hold around 0.12%. The single heparinised draw taken from each donor contained around 100 mL of blood on average. The sequence was obtained from a young man with type 1 diabetes. The rearrangement links TRBV6-5 to TRBJ2-1; 8 bases match TRBD1. Specimen: naive CD4+ T cells from blood. CDR3 nucleotides: TGTGCCAGCAGAACGACAGGGGACCATGAGCAGTTCTTC. Its translation is CASRTTGDHEQFF.